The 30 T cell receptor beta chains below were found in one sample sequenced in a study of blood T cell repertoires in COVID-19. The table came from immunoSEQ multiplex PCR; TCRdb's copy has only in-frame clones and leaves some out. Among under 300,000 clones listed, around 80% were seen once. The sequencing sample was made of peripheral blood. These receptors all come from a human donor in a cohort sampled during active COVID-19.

CDR3 sequence: CASSTGQSPPQHF. In DNA form, the CDR3 reads TGTGCCAGCAGCACAGGACAGTCCCCGCCCCAGCATTTT. The V call is TRBV9, the J call TRBJ1-5, with D perhaps matching TRBD1 (6 bases). The CDR3 loop spans 13 amino acids. Looked up from germline, CDR1 is SGDLS and CDR2 is YYNGEE. V gave up 4 bases and J gave up 9 bases, with 14 bases separating them.

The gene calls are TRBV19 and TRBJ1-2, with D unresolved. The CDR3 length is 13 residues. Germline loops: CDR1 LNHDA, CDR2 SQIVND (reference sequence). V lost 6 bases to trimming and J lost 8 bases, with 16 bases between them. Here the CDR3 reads CASRTGGMQGYTF. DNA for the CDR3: TGTGCCAGTAGAACCGGAGGGATGCAAGGCTACACCTTC.

CDR3: CASQWEGYTEAFF. The CDR3 DNA reads as TGTGCCAGCCAGTGGGAGGGGTACACTGAAGCTTTCTTT. The chain has TRBV2 and TRBJ1-1, with a tentative D call TRBD1 (5 bases). Trimming cost V 8 bases and J 3 bases, with 13 bases left between them. The germline V gene encodes CDR1 SNHLY and CDR2 FYNNEI. The CDR3 runs 13 residues.

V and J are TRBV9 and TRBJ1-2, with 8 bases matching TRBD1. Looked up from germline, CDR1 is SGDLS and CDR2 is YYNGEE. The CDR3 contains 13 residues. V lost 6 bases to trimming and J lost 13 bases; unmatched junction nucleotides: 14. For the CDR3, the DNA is TGTGCCAGCACCGCCCTAGACAGGGGATTATGCACCTTC. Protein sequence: CASTALDRGLCTF.

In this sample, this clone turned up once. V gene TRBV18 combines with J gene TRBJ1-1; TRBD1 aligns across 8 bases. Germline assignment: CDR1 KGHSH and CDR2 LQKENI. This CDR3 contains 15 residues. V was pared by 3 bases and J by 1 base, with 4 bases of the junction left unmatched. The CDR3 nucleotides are TGTGCCAGCTCACCCGAAGGACAGGGGAACACTGAAGCTTTCTTT. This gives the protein CASSPEGQGNTEAFF. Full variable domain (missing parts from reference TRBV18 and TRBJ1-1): NAGVMQNPRHLVRRRGQEARLRCSPMKGHSHVYWYRQLPEEGLKFMVYLQKENIIDESGMPKERFSAEFPKEGPSILRIQQVVRGDSAAYFCASSPEGQGNTEAFFGQGTRLTVV.

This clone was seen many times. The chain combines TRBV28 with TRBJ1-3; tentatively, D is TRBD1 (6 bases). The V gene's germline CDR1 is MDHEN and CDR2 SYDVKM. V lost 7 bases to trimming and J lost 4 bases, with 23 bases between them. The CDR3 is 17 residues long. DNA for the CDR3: TGTGCCAGCACCCCCCCCGGGACAAAACTTGACGGAAACACCATATATTTT. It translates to CASTPPGTKLDGNTIYF.

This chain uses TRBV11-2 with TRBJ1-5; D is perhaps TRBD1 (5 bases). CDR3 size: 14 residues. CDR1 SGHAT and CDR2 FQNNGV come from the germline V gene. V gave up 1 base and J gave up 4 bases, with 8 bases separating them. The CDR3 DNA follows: TGTGCCAGCAGCTTAGTGGGGGGGAATCAGCCCCAGCATTTT. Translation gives CASSLVGGNQPQHF. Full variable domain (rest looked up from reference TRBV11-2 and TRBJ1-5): EAGVAQSPRYKIIEKRQSVAFWCNPISGHATLYWYQQILGQGPKLLIQFQNNGVVDDSQLPKDRFSAERLKGVDSTLKIQPAKLEDSAVYLCASSLVGGNQPQHFGDGTRLSIL.

The CDR3 DNA reads TGTGCCAGCAGTATAAGCGCCGGGGAGCTGTTTTTT. The encoded protein is CASSISAGELFF. This sequence joins TRBV6-5 and TRBJ2-2; D gene ambiguous. The V gene's germline CDR1 is MNHEY and CDR2 SVGAGI. V dropped 5 bases and J dropped 6 bases, with 7 bases sitting between them. The CDR3 covers 12 residues.

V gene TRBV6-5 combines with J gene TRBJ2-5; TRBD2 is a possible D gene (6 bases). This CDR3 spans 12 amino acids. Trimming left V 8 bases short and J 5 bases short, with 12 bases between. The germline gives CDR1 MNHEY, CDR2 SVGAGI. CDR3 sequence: CASRRERETQYF. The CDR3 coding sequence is TGTGCCAGCCGGAGGGAGCGGGAGACCCAGTACTTC.

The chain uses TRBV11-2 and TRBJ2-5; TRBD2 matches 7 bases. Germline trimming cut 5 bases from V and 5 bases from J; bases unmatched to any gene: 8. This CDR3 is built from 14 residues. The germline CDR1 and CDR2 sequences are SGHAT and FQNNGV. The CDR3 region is CASSQRGGYETQYF. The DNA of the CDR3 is TGTGCCAGCAGCCAGCGGGGAGGGTATGAGACCCAGTACTTC.

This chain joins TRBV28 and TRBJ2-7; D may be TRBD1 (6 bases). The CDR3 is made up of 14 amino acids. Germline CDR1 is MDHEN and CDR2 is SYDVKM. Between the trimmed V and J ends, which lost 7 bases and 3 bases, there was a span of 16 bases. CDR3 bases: TGTGCCAGCACCTCTGGACAGACGTACTACGAGCAGTACTTC. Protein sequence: CASTSGQTYYEQYF.

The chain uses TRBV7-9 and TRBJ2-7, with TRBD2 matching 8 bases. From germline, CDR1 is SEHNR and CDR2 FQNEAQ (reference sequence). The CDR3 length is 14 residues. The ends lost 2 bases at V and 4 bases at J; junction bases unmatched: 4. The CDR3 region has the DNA TGTGCCAGCAGCTTATCTGCGGGAGGTTACGAGCAGTACTTC. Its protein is CASSLSAGGYEQYF. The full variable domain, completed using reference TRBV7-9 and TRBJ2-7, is DTGVSQNPRHKITKRGQNVTFRCDPISEHNRLYWYRQTLGQGPEFLTYFQNEAQLEKSRLLSDRFSAERPKGSFSTLEIQRTEQGDSAMYLCASSLSAGGYEQYFGPGTRLTVT.

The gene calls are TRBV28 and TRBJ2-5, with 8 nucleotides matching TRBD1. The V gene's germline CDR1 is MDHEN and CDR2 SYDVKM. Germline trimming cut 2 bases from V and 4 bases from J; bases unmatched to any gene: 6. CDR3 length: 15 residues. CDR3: CASSLRAGGIETQYF. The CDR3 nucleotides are TGTGCCAGCAGTTTACGCGCAGGGGGCATAGAGACCCAGTACTTC.

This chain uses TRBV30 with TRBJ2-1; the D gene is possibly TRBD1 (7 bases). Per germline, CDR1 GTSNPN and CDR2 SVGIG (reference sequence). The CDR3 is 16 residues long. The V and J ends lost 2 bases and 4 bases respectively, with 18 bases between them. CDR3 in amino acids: CAWSRGSTGRYNEQFF. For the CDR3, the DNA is TGTGCCTGGAGTCGGGGGTCGACAGGGCGGTACAATGAGCAGTTCTTC.

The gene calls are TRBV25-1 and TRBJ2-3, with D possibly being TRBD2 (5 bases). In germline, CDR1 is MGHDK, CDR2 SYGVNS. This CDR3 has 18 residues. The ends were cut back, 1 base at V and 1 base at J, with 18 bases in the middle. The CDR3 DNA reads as TGTGCCAGCAGTGAATTGGGTCGGGGTCTCCGGGGCACAGATACGCAGTATTTT. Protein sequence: CASSELGRGLRGTDTQYF.

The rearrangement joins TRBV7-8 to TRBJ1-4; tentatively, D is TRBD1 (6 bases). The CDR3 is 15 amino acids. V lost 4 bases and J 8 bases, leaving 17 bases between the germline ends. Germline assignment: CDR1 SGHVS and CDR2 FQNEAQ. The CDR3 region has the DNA TGTGCCAGCAGCTGGTTCGGCTTACAGGGCGAAAAACTGTTTTTT. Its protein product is CASSWFGLQGEKLFF.

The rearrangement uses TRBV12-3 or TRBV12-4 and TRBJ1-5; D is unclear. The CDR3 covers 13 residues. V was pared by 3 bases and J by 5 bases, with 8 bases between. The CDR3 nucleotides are TGTGCCAGCAGTTTGTACAGCCATCAGCCCCAGCATTTT. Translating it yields CASSLYSHQPQHF.

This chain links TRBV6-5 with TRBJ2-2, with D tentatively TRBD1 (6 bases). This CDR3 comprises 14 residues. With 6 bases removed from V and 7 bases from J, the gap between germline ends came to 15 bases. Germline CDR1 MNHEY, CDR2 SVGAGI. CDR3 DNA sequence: TGTGCCAGCAGAGAGGGGGAAACAGTCGGGGAGCTGTTTTTT. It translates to CASREGETVGELFF.

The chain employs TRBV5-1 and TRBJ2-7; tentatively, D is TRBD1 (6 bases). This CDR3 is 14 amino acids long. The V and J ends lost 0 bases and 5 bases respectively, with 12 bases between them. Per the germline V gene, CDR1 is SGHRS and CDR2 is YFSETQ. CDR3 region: CASSLGGRSDEQYF. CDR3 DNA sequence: TGCGCCAGCAGCTTGGGGGGGCGTTCGGACGAGCAGTACTTC.

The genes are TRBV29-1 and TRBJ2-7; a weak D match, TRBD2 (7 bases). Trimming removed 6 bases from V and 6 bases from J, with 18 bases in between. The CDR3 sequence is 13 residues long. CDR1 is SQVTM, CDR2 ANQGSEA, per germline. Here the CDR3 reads CSVRTGGRSEQYF. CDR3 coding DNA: TGCAGCGTCAGGACCGGGGGGCGGTCCGAGCAGTACTTC.

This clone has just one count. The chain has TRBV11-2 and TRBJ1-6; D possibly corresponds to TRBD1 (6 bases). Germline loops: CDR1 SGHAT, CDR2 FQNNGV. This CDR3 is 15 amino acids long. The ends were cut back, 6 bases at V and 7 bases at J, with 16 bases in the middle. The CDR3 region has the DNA TGTGCCAGCAGACCTCTTCAGGGGATGAATTCACCCCTCCACTTT. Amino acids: CASRPLQGMNSPLHF.

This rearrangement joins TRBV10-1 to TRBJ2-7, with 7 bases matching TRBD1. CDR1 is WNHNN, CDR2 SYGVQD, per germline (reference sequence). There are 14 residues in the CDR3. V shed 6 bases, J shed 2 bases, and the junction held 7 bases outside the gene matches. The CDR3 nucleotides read TGCGCCAGCAGCAATAGGGACAGAGCCTACGAGCAGTACTTC. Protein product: CASSNRDRAYEQYF.

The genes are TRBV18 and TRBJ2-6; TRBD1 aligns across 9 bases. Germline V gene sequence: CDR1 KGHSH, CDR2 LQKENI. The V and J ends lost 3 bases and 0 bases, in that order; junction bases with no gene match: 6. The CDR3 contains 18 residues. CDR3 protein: CASSPTGGVNSGANVLTF. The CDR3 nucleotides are TGTGCCAGCTCACCGACAGGGGGTGTAAACTCTGGGGCCAACGTCCTGACTTTC.

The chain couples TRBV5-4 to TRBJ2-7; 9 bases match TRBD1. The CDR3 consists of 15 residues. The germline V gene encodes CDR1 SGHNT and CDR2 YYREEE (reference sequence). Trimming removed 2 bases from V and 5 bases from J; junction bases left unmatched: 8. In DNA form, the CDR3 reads TGTGCCAGCAGCTTCCCCGGGACAGGGCTTAACGAGCAGTACTTC. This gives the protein CASSFPGTGLNEQYF. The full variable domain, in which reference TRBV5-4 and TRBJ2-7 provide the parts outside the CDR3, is ETGVTQSPTHLIKTRGQQVTLRCSSQSGHNTVSWYQQALGQGPQFIFQYYREEENGRGNFPPRFSGLQFPNYSSELNVNALELDDSALYLCASSFPGTGLNEQYFGPGTRLTVT.

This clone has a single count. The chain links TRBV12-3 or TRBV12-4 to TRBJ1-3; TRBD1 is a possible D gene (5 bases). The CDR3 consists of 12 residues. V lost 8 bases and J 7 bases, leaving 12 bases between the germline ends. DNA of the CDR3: TGTGCCAGCGGGACTATGGGCAACACCATATATTTT. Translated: CASGTMGNTIYF.

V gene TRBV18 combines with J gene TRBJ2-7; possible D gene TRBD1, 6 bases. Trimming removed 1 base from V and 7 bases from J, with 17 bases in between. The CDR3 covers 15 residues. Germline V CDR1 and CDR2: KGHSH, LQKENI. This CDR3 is CASSPLSGGDEEQYF. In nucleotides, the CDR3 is TGTGCCAGCTCACCACTGTCTGGGGGCGATGAAGAGCAGTACTTC.

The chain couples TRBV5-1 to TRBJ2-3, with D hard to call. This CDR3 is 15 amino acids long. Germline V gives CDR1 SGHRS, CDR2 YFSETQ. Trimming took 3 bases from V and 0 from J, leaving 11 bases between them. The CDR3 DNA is TGCGCCAGCAGCTCGAGCCTTCCGAGCACAGATACGCAGTATTTT. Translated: CASSSSLPSTDTQYF.

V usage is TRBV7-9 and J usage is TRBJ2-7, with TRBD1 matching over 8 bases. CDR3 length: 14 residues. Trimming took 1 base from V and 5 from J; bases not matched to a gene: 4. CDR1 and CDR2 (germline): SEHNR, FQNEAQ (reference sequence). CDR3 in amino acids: CASSLGWTGNEQYF. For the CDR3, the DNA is TGTGCCAGCAGCTTAGGGTGGACAGGGAACGAGCAGTACTTC.

The CDR3 sequence is CASSIEPQTQYF. CDR3 in DNA: TGTGCCAGCAGCATAGAACCACAGACCCAGTACTTC. The V gene is TRBV5-6, the J gene TRBJ2-5; D gene ambiguous. The CDR3 extends over 12 amino acids. Trimming removed 4 bases at V and 6 bases at J, with 10 bases between. Germline lookup yields CDR1 SGHDT and CDR2 YYEEEE. Supplemented by reference TRBV5-6 and TRBJ2-5, the full variable domain reads DAGVTQSPTHLIKTRGQQVTLRCSPKSGHDTVSWYQQALGQGPQFIFQYYEEEERQRGNFPDRFSGHQFPNYSSELNVNALLLGDSALYLCASSIEPQTQYFGPGTRLLVL.

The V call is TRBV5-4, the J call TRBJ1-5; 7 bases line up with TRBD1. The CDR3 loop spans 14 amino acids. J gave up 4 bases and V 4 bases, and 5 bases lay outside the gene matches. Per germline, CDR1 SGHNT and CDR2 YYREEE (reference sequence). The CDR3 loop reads CASSEGQTNQPQHF. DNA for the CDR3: TGTGCCAGCAGCGAGGGACAGACGAATCAGCCCCAGCATTTT. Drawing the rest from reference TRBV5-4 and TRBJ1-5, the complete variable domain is ETGVTQSPTHLIKTRGQQVTLRCSSQSGHNTVSWYQQALGQGPQFIFQYYREEENGRGNFPPRFSGLQFPNYSSELNVNALELDDSALYLCASSEGQTNQPQHFGDGTRLSIL.